The entry below gives a single T cell receptor beta chain sequence along with its context. The data originate from a study of identical twins. Unique molecular identifiers were present on cDNA, and template switching added a universal primer site. TCRdb redid the calling of the 5' RACE reads with MiXCR, one entry per CDR3 protein. The sample has 420,000 or so distinct CDR3 sequences, approximately 18% seen once. The receptor was isolated from a man aged 50-60 years in good health. Material for sequencing was naive T cells sorted from blood.

CDR3 sequence reads: CASSDPDRVNTEAFF. The CDR3 DNA reads TGTGCCAGCAGTGATCCGGACAGGGTGAACACTGAAGCTTTCTTT. V and J are TRBV25-1 and TRBJ1-1, with 8 nucleotides matching TRBD1. Germline CDR1 reads MGHDK; CDR2 reads SYGVNS. V shed 3 bases and J 0 bases; nucleotides not matched to a gene: 3. CDR3 size: 15 residues.